A selection of T cell receptor beta chains follows, all from one sample in a study of T cells in localized non-small cell lung cancer. Sequenced by immunoSEQ multiplex PCR; TCRdb stores in-frame clones only, minus some. The sample has about 41,000 clones, 65% to 90% seen once. The input for sequencing was PBMCs, taken before any cancer treatment. The receptors stem from a man aged 40 to 70 with stage II lung adenocarcinoma. CDR3s include the opening cysteine and the closing phenylalanine or tryptophan. The D gene is left open where the match is weak. Not all rows give a size; the values are once, few, many and, for expanded clones, a class.

v_call	d_call	j_call	clone_size	cdr3_aa	cdr3_nt
TRBV6-5	.	TRBJ1-5	once	CASSDGTGPTPQHF	TGTGCCAGCAGCGACGGGACCGGACCCACCCCCCAGCATTTT
TRBV6-6	TRBD1	TRBJ1-6	few	CASRPPGQGDSPLHF	TGTGCCAGCAGACCACCGGGACAGGGAGATTCACCCCTCCACTTT
TRBV18	.	TRBJ2-5	.	CASSPMGLKETQYF	TGTGCCAGCTCACCAATGGGGTTGAAAGAGACCCAGTACTTC
TRBV10-3	.	TRBJ2-4	.	CAISVTGGKNIQYF	TGTGCCATCAGTGTTACAGGTGGGAAAAACATTCAGTACTTC
TRBV5-5	TRBD1	TRBJ1-5	.	CASSFTGAKNQPQHF	TGTGCCAGCAGTTTTACAGGGGCCAAGAATCAGCCCCAGCATTTT
TRBV27	.	TRBJ2-7	.	CASSSPLRGVYEQYF	TGTGCCAGCAGTTCTCCATTGCGCGGTGTCTACGAGCAGTACTTC
TRBV11-2	.	TRBJ2-1	once	CASSLANSLRYNEQFF	TGTGCCAGCAGCTTAGCAAATTCCCTCAGGTACAATGAGCAGTTCTTC
TRBV18	TRBD1	TRBJ2-7	.	CASSLGQGQAEQYF	TGTGCCAGCTCACTGGGACAGGGGCAGGCCGAGCAGTACTTC
TRBV11-2	.	TRBJ1-2	.	CASSPGGGYGYTF	TGTGCCAGCAGCCCCGGTGGGGGTTATGGCTACACCTTC
TRBV12-5	.	TRBJ2-4	.	CASDSGLLAKNIQYF	TGTGCTAGTGACTCGGGCTTACTAGCCAAAAACATTCAGTACTTC
TRBV7-2	.	TRBJ1-3	.	CASSPSSGVGNTIYF	TGTGCCAGCAGCCCATCCTCCGGGGTCGGAAACACCATATATTTT
TRBV28	TRBD2	TRBJ2-7	.	CASRTGGVYEQYF	TGTGCCAGCAGGACGGGGGGGGTCTACGAGCAGTACTTC
TRBV7-9	.	TRBJ2-5	once	CASNSGGETQYF	TGTGCCAGCAATAGTGGTGGGGAGACCCAGTACTTC
TRBV7-9	TRBD2	TRBJ2-7	once	CASSLSPGGEKQYF	TGTGCCAGCAGCTTAAGCCCGGGGGGGGAAAAGCAGTACTTC
TRBV6-4	TRBD1	TRBJ2-3	.	CASSDSGTGHTDTQYF	TGTGCCAGCAGTGACTCGGGGACAGGACACACAGATACGCAGTATTTT
TRBV28	.	TRBJ2-5	.	CASRGAGVETQYF	TGTGCCAGCAGGGGGGCGGGAGTGGAGACCCAGTACTTC
TRBV7-9	.	TRBJ1-5	few	CASSLGGGDQPQHF	TGTGCCAGCAGCTTAGGAGGTGGGGATCAGCCCCAGCATTTT
TRBV7-9	.	TRBJ1-1	.	CASSLGVHQAFF	TGTGCCAGCAGCTTAGGGGTTCACCAGGCTTTCTTT
TRBV11-3	.	TRBJ2-2	.	CASSQDTSTGELFF	TGTGCCAGCAGCCAAGACACAAGCACCGGGGAGCTGTTTTTT
TRBV7-9	.	TRBJ1-5	.	CASSLDGGSRQPQHF	TGTGCCAGCAGCTTAGATGGGGGTAGCCGTCAGCCCCAGCATTTT
TRBV19	TRBD1	TRBJ2-1	.	CASSKQGTNEQFF	TGTGCCAGTAGTAAACAGGGGACAAATGAGCAGTTCTTC
TRBV28	.	TRBJ1-2	few	CASSDNYGYTF	TGTGCCAGCAGTGATAACTATGGCTACACCTTC
TRBV5-1	.	TRBJ2-5	.	CASSSNGPKETQYF	TGCGCCAGCAGCTCCAACGGACCGAAAGAGACCCAGTACTTC
TRBV27	.	TRBJ1-5	.	CASSQGGVNQPQHF	TGTGCCAGCAGCCAAGGGGGGGTCAATCAGCCCCAGCATTTT
TRBV5-6	.	TRBJ2-6	.	CASSFITGANVLTF	TGTGCCAGCAGCTTCATAACTGGGGCCAACGTCCTGACTTTC
TRBV6-5	.	TRBJ1-5	once	CASSKQISAGQPQHF	TGTGCCAGCAGTAAGCAAATATCCGCCGGACAGCCCCAGCATTTT
TRBV13	TRBD1	TRBJ2-7	large	CASSPATGTPREQYF	TGTGCCAGCAGCCCGGCGACAGGGACCCCTAGGGAGCAGTACTTC
TRBV6-5	.	TRBJ2-3	.	CASSYYDGRDTQYF	TGTGCCAGCAGTTACTATGACGGACGAGATACGCAGTATTTT
TRBV5-4	TRBD1	TRBJ1-4	.	CASSLGKPGTGLNEKLFF	TGTGCCAGCAGCTTGGGGAAGCCCGGGACAGGGCTAAATGAAAAACTGTTTTTT
TRBV11-2	.	TRBJ1-4	once	CASSLGALATNEKLFF	TGTGCCAGCAGCCTGGGGGCACTTGCAACTAATGAAAAACTGTTTTTT
TRBV5-1	.	TRBJ2-7	few	CASSLVATHSYEQYF	TGCGCCAGCAGCTTGGTTGCGACACACTCCTACGAGCAGTACTTC
TRBV5-4	TRBD2	TRBJ2-2	.	CASSLPGRGANTGELFF	TGTGCCAGCAGCCTCCCGGGACGGGGGGCGAACACCGGGGAGCTGTTTTTT
TRBV29-1	.	TRBJ1-2	.	CSVRAGANYGYTF	TGCAGCGTGAGGGCAGGAGCTAACTATGGCTACACCTTC
TRBV6-5	.	TRBJ1-2	.	CASSYDEVSYDGYTF	TGTGCCAGCAGTTACGATGAAGTCTCGTACGATGGCTACACCTTC
TRBV6-5	TRBD2	TRBJ2-7	.	CASSYIPLAGGRVQYF	TGTGCCAGCAGTTACATCCCCCTAGCGGGGGGGCGGGTGCAGTACTTC
TRBV19	TRBD1	TRBJ1-2	once	CASSARDSRYYGYTF	TGTGCCAGTAGTGCCCGGGACAGCAGATACTATGGCTACACCTTC
TRBV7-9	TRBD1	TRBJ1-2	.	CASSLEGRTGGRDYGYTF	TGTGCCAGCAGCTTAGAAGGTCGTACAGGGGGTAGGGACTATGGCTACACCTTC
TRBV15	TRBD2	TRBJ2-7	once	CATSRAFGLAGSYEQYF	TGTGCCACCAGCAGAGCGTTCGGTCTAGCGGGCTCCTACGAGCAGTACTTC
TRBV5-6	TRBD1	TRBJ1-3	.	CASSFRDRGNTIYF	TGTGCCAGCAGCTTCCGGGACAGGGGAAACACCATATATTTT